The subject of this entry is one T cell receptor beta chain. This CDR3 region has 15 residues. V was pared by 0 bases and J by 6 bases, with 11 bases between. Per the germline V gene, CDR1 is LGHNA and CDR2 is YNFKEQ. These data originate in a study of T cells after somatic rescue of genetic block. Produced via immunoSEQ multiplex PCR; TCRdb's table is partial and in-frame only. The table records tens of thousands of clones, approximately 90% of them present only once. What was sequenced was peripheral blood mononuclear cells (PBMCs). The sequence was collected from a woman aged 18 to 35. This chain joins TRBV4-2 and TRBJ2-2, with no clear D. The CDR3 DNA follows: TGTGCCAGCAGCCAAGATGGCAGAATTCCCGGGGAGCTGTTTTTT. Its protein product is CASSQDGRIPGELFF.